The 6 T cell receptor beta chains listed next were all sequenced from one sample in a study of beta chain features in type 1 diabetes. The study reverse transcribed the entire isolated RNA, so it sequenced expressed TCRB transcripts. Assay used: immunoSEQ multiplex PCR; TCRdb lists only in-frame clones, some missing. The sample gives a few hundred thousand clones, approximately 11% of which show up once; around 0.015% is in the top ten. Broader study findings: There was a moderate but significant shortening of TCRB CDR3s in all four CD4+ subsets of Type 1 diabetes patients.

No antigen has been assigned to these receptors. Sequencing was carried out using naive CD4+ T cells from blood. All receptors come from a man aged 30-40 years with type 1 diabetes.

The chain uses TRBV18 and TRBJ2-5; D remains ambiguous. Per germline, CDR1 KGHSH and CDR2 LQKENI. V lost 5 bases, J lost 0 bases, and 7 bases lay in between. The CDR3 is 13 amino acids. The CDR3 bases are TGTGCCAGCTCAGAGGAGAACCAAGAGACCCAGTACTTC. Translation: CASSEENQETQYF. The variable domain in full, completed from reference TRBV18 and TRBJ2-5, reads NAGVMQNPRHLVRRRGQEARLRCSPMKGHSHVYWYRQLPEEGLKFMVYLQKENIIDESGMPKERFSAEFPKEGPSILRIQQVVRGDSAAYFCASSEENQETQYFGPGTRLLVL.

This clone was counted between two and nine times. The V gene is TRBV2, the J gene TRBJ2-7; 8 positions match TRBD1. The CDR3 covers 13 residues. With V trimmed by 3 bases and J by 6 bases, 4 bases remained unmatched. The germline gives CDR1 SNHLY, CDR2 FYNNEI. CDR3 protein: CASSEDRAAEQYF. The CDR3 nucleotides read TGTGCCAGCAGTGAGGACAGGGCGGCCGAGCAGTACTTC.

In DNA, the CDR3 is TGTGCCAGCAGCTCCGGACAGGGACGGACCGGGGAGCTGTTTTTT. Translation gives CASSSGQGRTGELFF. The chain carries TRBV5-4 and TRBJ2-2; TRBD1 matches 8 bases. The CDR3 runs to 15 residues. With 3 bases clipped from V and 5 bases from J, the junction kept 6 bases outside the gene matches. Germline V gene data show CDR1 as SGHNT and CDR2 as YYREEE (reference sequence).

The V call is TRBV18, the J call TRBJ2-3, with a tentative D call TRBD2 (5 bases). CDR1 is KGHSH and CDR2 is LQKENI in the germline V gene. V was shortened by 6 bases and J by 4 bases, with 5 bases between the two germline ends. This CDR3 is built from 11 residues. CDR3 residues: CASSRADTQYF. The CDR3 DNA sequence: TGTGCCAGCTCGAGGGCAGATACGCAGTATTTT. The complete variable domain, with remaining parts taken from reference TRBV18 and TRBJ2-3, reads NAGVMQNPRHLVRRRGQEARLRCSPMKGHSHVYWYRQLPEEGLKFMVYLQKENIIDESGMPKERFSAEFPKEGPSILRIQQVVRGDSAAYFCASSRADTQYFGPGTRLTVL.

There are a few counts of this clone. At one end, the junction sequence differs from germline, possibly due to a read error. The CDR3 reads CASSLADIRGEQFF. CDR3 DNA sequence: TGTGCCAGCAGCCTAGCGGATATTAGGGGCGAGCAGTTCTTC. This sequence joins TRBV7-9 and TRBJ2-1, with TRBD2 identical over 7 bases. The CDR3 is 14 residues long. Germline V gives CDR1 SEHNR, CDR2 FQNEAQ (reference sequence).

This chain links TRBV2 with TRBJ1-2; maybe TRBD1 (5 bases). Per germline, CDR1 SNHLY and CDR2 FYNNEI. Trimming took off 4 bases at V and 8 bases at J, with 14 bases between the two ends. The CDR3 runs to 13 residues. CDR3 sequence (DNA): TGTGCCAGCAGTGTAAGGGGTGGAGAGGGCTACACCTTC. Translated, it gives CASSVRGGEGYTF.